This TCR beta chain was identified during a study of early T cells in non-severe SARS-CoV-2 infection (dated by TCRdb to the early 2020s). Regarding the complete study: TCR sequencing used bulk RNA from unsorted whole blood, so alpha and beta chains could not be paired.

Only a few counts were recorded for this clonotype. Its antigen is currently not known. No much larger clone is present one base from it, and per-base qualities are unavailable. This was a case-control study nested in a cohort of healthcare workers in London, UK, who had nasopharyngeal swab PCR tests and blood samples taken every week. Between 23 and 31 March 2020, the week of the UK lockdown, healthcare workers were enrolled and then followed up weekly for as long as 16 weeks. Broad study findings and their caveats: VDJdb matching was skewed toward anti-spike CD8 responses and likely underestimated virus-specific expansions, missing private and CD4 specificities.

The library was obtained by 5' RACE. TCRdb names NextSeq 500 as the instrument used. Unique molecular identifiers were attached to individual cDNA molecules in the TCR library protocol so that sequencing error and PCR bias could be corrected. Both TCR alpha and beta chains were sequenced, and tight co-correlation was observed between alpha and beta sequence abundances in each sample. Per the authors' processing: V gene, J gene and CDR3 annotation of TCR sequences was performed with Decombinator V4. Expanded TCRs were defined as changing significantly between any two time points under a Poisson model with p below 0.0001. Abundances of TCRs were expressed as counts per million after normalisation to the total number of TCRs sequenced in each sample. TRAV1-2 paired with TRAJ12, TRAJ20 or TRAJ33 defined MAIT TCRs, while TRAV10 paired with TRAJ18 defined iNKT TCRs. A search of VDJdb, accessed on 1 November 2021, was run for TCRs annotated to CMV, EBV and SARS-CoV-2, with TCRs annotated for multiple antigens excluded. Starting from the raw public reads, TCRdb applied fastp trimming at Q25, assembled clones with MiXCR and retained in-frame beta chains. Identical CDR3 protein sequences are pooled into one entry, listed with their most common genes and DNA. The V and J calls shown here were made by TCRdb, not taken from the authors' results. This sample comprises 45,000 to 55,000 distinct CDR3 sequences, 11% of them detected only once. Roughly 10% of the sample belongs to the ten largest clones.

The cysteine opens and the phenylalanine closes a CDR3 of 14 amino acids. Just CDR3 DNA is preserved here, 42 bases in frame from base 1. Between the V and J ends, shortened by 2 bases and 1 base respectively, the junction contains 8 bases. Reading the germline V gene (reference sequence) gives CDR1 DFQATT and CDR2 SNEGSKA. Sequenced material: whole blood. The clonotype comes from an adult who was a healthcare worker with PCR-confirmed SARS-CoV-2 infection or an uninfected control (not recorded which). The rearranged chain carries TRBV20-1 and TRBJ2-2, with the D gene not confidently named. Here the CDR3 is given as CSARQLMNTGELFF. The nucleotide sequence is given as TGCAGTGCTAGACAGCTGATGAACACCGGGGAGCTGTTTTTT.